A single sample gave rise to the 18 T cell receptor beta chains below, sequenced in a study of human thymus T cells. This table comes from immunoSEQ multiplex PCR, and its TCRdb copy is limited to in-frame clones, with some not included. The top ten hold 0.02% to 0.03% of the sample, which has roughly 120,000 clones, around 96% seen once. Corrective cardiac operations yielded the resected thymus tissue. Input material: thymus tissue. All receptors come from a boy under two years old with a congenital heart defect but otherwise immunologically healthy.

The chain has TRBV28 and TRBJ2-7; the match to TRBD2 covers 9 bases. The CDR3 is 15 residues long. Germline V CDR1 and CDR2: MDHEN, SYDVKM. V was pared by 1 base and J by 6 bases, with 7 bases of the junction left unmatched. Here the CDR3 DNA reads TGTGCCAGCAGTTTATACAGCGGGGGGCCAGCCGAGCAGTACTTC. Residues: CASSLYSGGPAEQYF. Supplemented by reference TRBV28 and TRBJ2-7, the full variable domain reads DVKVTQSSRYLVKRTGEKVFLECVQDMDHENMFWYRQDPGLGLRLIYFSYDVKMKEKGDIPEGYSVSREKKERFSLILESASTNQTSMYLCASSLYSGGPAEQYFGPGTRLTVT.

The rearrangement links TRBV6-6 to TRBJ2-5, with D unresolved. The V and J ends lost 7 bases and 2 bases respectively, with 14 bases between them. The CDR3 has 14 residues. Germline CDR1 MNHNY, CDR2 SVGAGI (reference sequence). As DNA, the CDR3 is TGTGCCAGCACCGGACGCCTGACTCAAGAGACCCAGTACTTC. Protein product: CASTGRLTQETQYF.

V is TRBV9 and J is TRBJ1-5; no definite D call. The ends were cut back, 2 bases at V and 7 bases at J, with 10 bases in the middle. This CDR3 has 13 residues. The germline CDR1 and CDR2 sequences are SGDLS and YYNGEE. CDR3 residues: CASSVRWPQPQHF. The CDR3 DNA sequence: TGTGCCAGCAGCGTTCGGTGGCCGCAGCCCCAGCATTTT.

The J gene is TRBJ2-1, the V gene TRBV11-2; 10 nucleotides match TRBD2. Germline V gives CDR1 SGHAT, CDR2 FQNNGV. The junction had 7 bases not matched to a gene; V was cut back by 1 base and J by 4 bases. This CDR3 is built from 17 residues. CDR3 DNA: TGTGCCAGCAGCTTAGTCCCCGGACTAGCGGAGTACAATGAGCAGTTCTTC. This sequence encodes CASSLVPGLAEYNEQFF.

The chain links TRBV4-3 to TRBJ2-7; 8 bases line up with TRBD1. Germline V gene lookup returns CDR1 LGHNA and CDR2 YSLEER. The CDR3 sequence is 15 residues long. J was trimmed by 5 bases and V by 0 bases; bases with no gene match: 6. CDR3 coding DNA: TGCGCCAGCAGCCAAGATGCCAGGGGGCCCGACGAGCAGTACTTC. It is translated as CASSQDARGPDEQYF.

J is TRBJ2-3 and V is TRBV7-9, with unresolved D. Trimming took 8 bases from V and 7 from J, leaving 16 bases between them. Germline V lookup: CDR1 SEHNR, CDR2 FQNEAQ (reference sequence). The CDR3 has 13 amino acids. The CDR3 region is CASPENGGNTQYF. The CDR3 DNA follows: TGTGCCAGCCCCGAAAATGGCGGAAATACGCAGTATTTT.

The V and J genes are TRBV4-1 and TRBJ2-1, with D possibly being TRBD2 (6 bases). Trimming shortened V by 2 bases and J by 4 bases, and 12 bases separated the two germline ends. Germline assignment: CDR1 MGHRA and CDR2 YSYEKL. This CDR3 comprises 15 residues. CDR3 loop: CASSQRDFNYNEQFF. CDR3 nucleotides: TGCGCCAGCAGCCAAAGGGACTTTAATTACAATGAGCAGTTCTTC.

The chain combines TRBV11-3 with TRBJ1-2; 7 bases map to TRBD1. With V trimmed by 4 bases and J by 5 bases, 10 bases remained unmatched. The CDR3 is 15 amino acids. The germline V gene encodes CDR1 SGHNT and CDR2 YENEEA. The DNA of the CDR3 is TGTGCCAGCAGCTCCAGAACAGGGGAGAAGTATGGCTACACCTTC. Encoded protein: CASSSRTGEKYGYTF. The full variable domain, rest sourced from reference TRBV11-3 and TRBJ1-2, is EAGVVQSPRYKIIEKKQPVAFWCNPISGHNTLYWYLQNLGQGPELLIRYENEEAVDDSQLPKDRFSAERLKGVDSTLKIQPAELGDSAVYLCASSSRTGEKYGYTFGSGTRLTVV.

The rearrangement links TRBV19 to TRBJ1-3; the match to TRBD1 covers 7 bases. Germline trimming cut 10 bases from V and 0 bases from J; bases unmatched to any gene: 3. The CDR3 is 13 residues long. Germline-derived CDR1 and CDR2 are LNHDA and SQIVND (reference sequence). The CDR3 DNA sequence: TGTGCCACCGGGACAGCCTCTGGAAACACCATATATTTT. This encodes CATGTASGNTIYF.

This chain uses TRBV6-5 with TRBJ1-5, with 8 bases identical to TRBD1. Germline V gives CDR1 MNHEY, CDR2 SVGAGI. The CDR3 spans 14 residues. The J segment lost 4 bases and the V segment lost 6 bases, leaving 5 bases of the junction unmatched. The CDR3 loop is CASSFQGANQPQHF. CDR3 nucleotide sequence: TGTGCCAGCAGCTTTCAGGGGGCAAATCAGCCCCAGCATTTT.

V usage is TRBV14 and J usage is TRBJ2-7; 7 bases map to TRBD2. The ends lost 2 bases at V and 1 base at J; junction bases unmatched: 5. CDR1 is SGHDN and CDR2 is FVKESK in the germline V gene. CDR3 length equals 15 residues. This CDR3 reads CASSQSGGGSYEQYF. DNA of the CDR3: TGTGCCAGCAGCCAAAGCGGCGGGGGATCCTACGAGCAGTACTTC.

The CDR3 nucleotides are TGCGCCAGCAGCTTGGCCTCCCGGAAAGAGGGAGCTAACTATGGCTACACCTTC. Translation: CASSLASRKEGANYGYTF. The chain has TRBV5-1 and TRBJ1-2, with unresolved D. Trimming left V 0 bases short and J 0 bases short, with 18 bases between. Per the germline V gene, CDR1 is SGHRS and CDR2 is YFSETQ. This CDR3 is 18 amino acids long.

The chain combines TRBV19 with TRBJ2-1; D may be TRBD2 (5 bases). The CDR3 length is 15 residues. The germline CDR1 and CDR2 sequences are LNHDA and SQIVND (reference sequence). The V and J ends lost 5 bases and 6 bases respectively, with 17 bases between them. The CDR3 nucleotides are TGTGCCAGTAGTTCCCGACTACCCGGGCGCAATGAGCAGTTCTTC. It encodes CASSSRLPGRNEQFF.

This chain joins TRBV29-1 and TRBJ2-7; tentatively, D is TRBD1 (7 bases). This CDR3 contains 14 residues. Trimming shortened V by 4 bases and J by 4 bases, and 17 bases separated the two germline ends. CDR1 is SQVTM and CDR2 is ANQGSEA in the germline V gene. CDR3 amino acids: CSVAFRGELYEQYF. The CDR3 DNA sequence: TGCAGCGTTGCTTTCAGGGGGGAGCTATACGAGCAGTACTTC.

The chain uses TRBV2 and TRBJ1-1, with D possibly matching TRBD1 (6 bases). Germline V gene data show CDR1 as SNHLY and CDR2 as FYNNEI. The CDR3 loop spans 12 amino acids. V lost 8 bases and J 3 bases, leaving 10 bases between the germline ends. Written as DNA, the CDR3 is TGTGCCAGCGGGGGCCGGTACACTGAAGCTTTCTTT. This encodes CASGGRYTEAFF.

The V and J genes are TRBV18 and TRBJ1-5; D may be TRBD1 (6 bases). The germline V and J ends were trimmed by 6 bases and 1 base, with 10 bases remaining between them. This CDR3 contains 14 residues. From germline, CDR1 is KGHSH and CDR2 LQKENI. CDR3 bases: TGTGCCAGCTCGCAGACAGGCAGCAATCAGCCCCAGCATTTT. This gives the protein CASSQTGSNQPQHF.

This clone was picked up one time. The chain uses TRBV6-1 and TRBJ2-5; D remains unclear. This CDR3 spans 15 amino acids. Looked up from germline, CDR1 is MNHNS and CDR2 is SASEGT. V was pared by 1 base and J by 3 bases, with 12 bases between. The CDR3 DNA reads TGTGCCAGCAGTGAAGGGGGTGGTTTTAAAGAGACCCAGTACTTC. It yields the protein CASSEGGGFKETQYF.

V and J are TRBV5-1 and TRBJ2-2; no clear D. Germline V CDR1 and CDR2: SGHRS, YFSETQ. CDR3 length: 10 amino acids. Trimming shortened V by 5 bases and J by 6 bases, and 2 bases separated the two germline ends. The CDR3 spells CASSPGELFF. Here the CDR3 DNA reads TGCGCCAGCAGTCCCGGGGAGCTGTTTTTT.